The T cell receptor beta chain under discussion was sequenced for a study of blood T cells in healthy people across ages. Study information: There was about one barcoded beta molecule captured by template switching per two T cells.

For the second PCR, which ran for 7 to 11 cycles, a sample-barcoded 5' primer and a J-beta primer mix were used. TCRdb processed the 5' RACE reads anew with MiXCR; each CDR3 protein has one entry. The table includes hundreds of thousands of distinct CDR3 sequences, 45% to 50% detected once. V lost 1 base to trimming and J lost 7 bases; unmatched junction nucleotides: 7. Germline V gene data show CDR1 as SGHTA and CDR2 as FQGNSA. This CDR3 has 14 amino acids. A few counts support this clonotype. V and J are TRBV7-2 and TRBJ2-7; 7 bases line up with TRBD1. The sequence was collected from a woman aged 55-69 years in good health. Source material: blood. CDR3 amino acids: CASSLDRGITEQYF. As DNA, the CDR3 is TGTGCCAGCAGCTTAGACAGGGGAATAACGGAGCAGTACTTC.